This T cell receptor beta chain was profiled in a study of blood T cells in healthy people across ages. Points from the study as a whole: Using unsorted PBMCs precluded a conclusive naive versus antigen-experienced comparison. Age advanced and TCR beta diversity per million T cells fell, roughly linearly.

The individuals who served as donors were healthy Caucasians living in Russia, aged about 6 to 100. Using a J-beta primer mix together with a sample-barcoded 5' primer, a second PCR was run for roughly 6 to 11 cycles. In TCRdb, the 5' RACE reads were re-called with MiXCR into one record per CDR3 protein. The sample lists hundreds of thousands of distinct CDR3 sequences, around 42% seen once, with about 21% in the top ten. Concerning this clonotype itself: No antigen is known for it.

The V and J ends lost 6 bases and 3 bases respectively, with 9 bases between them. From germline, CDR1 is ENHRY and CDR2 SYGVKD. CDR3 length: 13 amino acids. The chain is built from TRBV10-3 and TRBJ1-5; tentative D call: TRBD1 (5 bases). Material for sequencing was blood. The receptor was isolated from a man in his sixties in good health. CDR3 amino acids: CAISSTDNQPQHF. CDR3 sequence (DNA): TGTGCCATCAGCTCGACAGACAATCAGCCCCAGCATTTT.